A single sample gave rise to the 4 T cell receptor beta chains below, sequenced in a study of control samples from healthy donors and cancer patients. This table comes from immunoSEQ multiplex PCR, and its TCRdb copy is limited to in-frame clones, with some not included. The sample records 200,000 to 250,000 clones, just under 95% being singletons. Sequencing was carried out using blood. The receptors were sampled from a man in his forties or fifties in good health.

This clone was counted a single time. The chain has TRBV24-1 and TRBJ2-2; unclear D gene. Trimming removed 3 bases from V and 1 base from J, with 8 bases in between. CDR1 is KGHDR, CDR2 SFDVKD, per germline. There are 15 residues in the CDR3. In DNA form, the CDR3 reads TGTGCCACCAGTGATGCATTGAAGAACACCGGGGAGCTGTTTTTT. This sequence encodes CATSDALKNTGELFF.

The CDR3 region has the DNA TGTGCCAGCGGCCTCAAGGGACCTAGCGGGGTATGCGCAGATACGCAGTATTTT. It translates to CASGLKGPSGVCADTQYF. J is TRBJ2-3 and V is TRBV21-1; the DNA was not compared with TRBD2, the D call given in the table. TRBV21-1 has pseudogene status. The CDR3 loop spans 18 amino acids.

This clone was observed a single time. The chain joins TRBV5-6 to TRBJ1-2; TRBD1 might be the D (5 bases). Deletions cut 1 base from V and 2 bases from J, with 12 bases between. Germline CDR1 and CDR2: SGHDT and YYEEEE. The CDR3 spans 15 residues. The CDR3 nucleotides read TGTGCCAGCAGCTTGAGGGCAGGGAAGAACTATGGCTACACCTTC. This gives the protein CASSLRAGKNYGYTF.

The V gene is TRBV3-1 (or the pseudogene TRBV3-2), the J gene TRBJ1-5; D is ambiguous. The germline V gene has CDR1 LGHDT and CDR2 YNNKEL (reference sequence). Trimming cost V 0 bases and J 3 bases, with 0 bases left between them. The CDR3 loop spans 12 amino acids. CDR3 sequence: CASSQDNQPQHF. CDR3 DNA: TGTGCCAGCAGCCAAGACAATCAGCCCCAGCATTTT.